This T cell receptor (beta chain) was found in a study of blood T cell repertoires in COVID-19. Study summary: In each case, the material was cDNA or gDNA derived from T cells, B-cell-depleted T cells, or PBMCs.

In this sample, this clone turned up a few times. V shed 4 bases and J 4 bases; nucleotides not matched to a gene: 4. The CDR3 has 14 amino acids. Germline V gene lookup returns CDR1 MNHEY and CDR2 SVGAGI. Per the study methods: It was from reference gene primer amplification that nucleated cell counts were estimated. Here immunoSEQ multiplex PCR was the method, and the copy in TCRdb shows in-frame clones only, minus some. V and J calls and clone size are those listed in that table; D and trimming were worked out from the DNA. This repertoire shows 250,000 to 350,000 clones, 75% to 90% found once; its top ten account for around 2.9%.

The clonotype was recovered from a woman aged 30 to 39 with active or convalescent COVID-19. Sequenced input: peripheral blood. The chain carries TRBV6-5 and TRBJ1-5; 7 nucleotides align to TRBD1. CDR3 nucleotides: TGTGCCAGCAGTTCTTCACAGGGGAATCAGCCCCAGCATTTT. This sequence encodes CASSSSQGNQPQHF.